This T cell receptor (beta chain) was captured in a study of blood T cell repertoires in COVID-19. Clones were read by immunoSEQ multiplex PCR, and TCRdb kept only the in-frame ones, dropping some. The sample lists under 150,000 clones, roughly 77% occurring once. The length of the CDR3 is 15 residues. Germline values: CDR1 KGHSH, CDR2 LQKENI. The V end lost 3 bases, the J end lost 2 bases, and 14 bases lay between the germline ends. This chain links TRBV18 with TRBJ2-7, with TRBD2 as a possible D gene (6 bases). Input material: peripheral blood. The source of this sequence is a man between 60 and 70 years old with acute or convalescent COVID-19. CDR3 residues: CASSPRDSGAYEQYF. The CDR3 bases are TGTGCCAGCTCACCCAGGGATAGCGGCGCCTACGAGCAGTACTTC.